The 21 T cell receptor beta chains reported below all come from one sample, sequenced in a study of T cell clonality in common variable immunodeficiency. Measured with immunoSEQ multiplex PCR; TCRdb has only the in-frame clones, and not every one. In total the sample includes tens of thousands of clones, none of them seen once. Antigens for these TCRs are unknown. General study results and limits: Fewer deletions and N-nucleotide insertions were reportedly seen in common variable immunodeficiency TCR beta sequences.

Sequenced material: peripheral blood mononuclear cells. These receptors came from a human donor with common variable immunodeficiency.

As regards this clone: Coverage ceases 3 residues before the CDR3 finishes, and the germline J gene fills in the end. J is TRBJ2-7 and V is TRBV20-1; D is uncertain. The CDR3 length is 14 residues. Germline V gives CDR1 DFQATT, CDR2 SNEGSKA (reference sequence). Trimming removed 4 bases at V and 0 bases at J, with 13 bases between. This CDR3 reads CSANREVFSYEQYF. The sequenced CDR3 bases are TGCAGTGCTAACAGAGAAGTTTTCTCCTACGAG.

With respect to this clone: From the germline J gene comes the end of the CDR3, since the read stops 3 residues before it. The chain couples TRBV19 to TRBJ1-1; 8 bases match TRBD1. V dropped 6 bases and J dropped 6; count of bases not matched to a gene: 9. Germline assignment: CDR1 LNHDA and CDR2 SQIVND (reference sequence). CDR3 length equals 14 residues. The CDR3 DNA, read in part, is TGTGCCAGTAGGACGCAGGGGGCTGGGGCTGAA. Amino acid sequence: CASRTQGAGAE. The full CDR3 reads CASRTQGAGAEAFF.

This clone was seen more than once but under ten times. The sequenced fragment ends 3 residues before the CDR3 boundary, so the rest is inferred from the germline J gene. The chain has TRBV5-1 and TRBJ2-7; D call uncertain. In germline, CDR1 is SGHRS, CDR2 YFSETQ. Trimming cost V 5 bases and J 5 bases, with 11 bases left between them. CDR3 length: 12 residues. Partial CDR3 DNA: TGCGCCAGCAGAATCCAAGAGGACGAG. Its protein is CASRIQEDE. The CDR3 in full is CASRIQEDEQYF.

Ten or more counts support this clone. Coverage ceases 3 residues before the CDR3 finishes, and the germline J gene fills in the end. The chain couples TRBV20-1 to TRBJ1-2, with D perhaps TRBD1 (6 bases). This CDR3 is built from 14 residues. Trimming removed 3 bases from V and 1 base from J, with 12 bases in between. Germline-derived CDR1 and CDR2 are DFQATT and SNEGSKA (reference sequence). CDR3 bases read: TGCAGTGCTAGCCCCACAGGGATTAACTATGGC. It codes for CSASPTGINYG. The complete CDR3 protein is CSASPTGINYGYTF.

In its sample, this clone was seen many times. The read terminates 3 residues before the CDR3 end, so the remaining end is supplied by the germline J gene. The rearrangement joins TRBV18 to TRBJ1-5; D unclear. CDR3 length: 13 amino acids. Germline CDR1 KGHSH, CDR2 LQKENI. Trimming removed 5 bases from V and 5 bases from J, with 10 bases in between. The chain's CDR3 is CASSAQVDQPQHF. The sequenced part of the CDR3 DNA is TGTGCCAGCTCAGCCCAGGTAGATCAGCCC.

Concerning this clone: The CDR3 end is not reached by the read, which stops 3 residues before it; the germline J gene fills it in. This rearrangement joins TRBV7-9 to TRBJ2-7; 8 bases align to TRBD1. The germline gives CDR1 SEHNR, CDR2 FQNEAQ (reference sequence). J was trimmed by 5 bases and V by 4 bases; bases with no gene match: 10. The CDR3 extends over 15 amino acids. The part of the CDR3 DNA that was read is TGTGCCAGCAGCTCAGACAGGGGTGGGGAAAACGAG. Protein product: CASSSDRGGENE. The CDR3 as a whole reads CASSSDRGGENEQYF.

The table lists this clone with a few counts. From the germline J gene comes the end of the CDR3, since the read stops 3 residues before it. This chain links TRBV7-2 with TRBJ2-7; 9 positions agree with TRBD2. Germline V gene sequence: CDR1 SGHTA, CDR2 FQGNSA. This CDR3 is built from 15 residues. V lost 5 bases, J lost 1 base, and 6 bases stayed unmatched. CDR3 bases read: TGTGCCAGCAGCGCCCGGCGGGGGGGATCCTACGAG. Amino acid sequence: CASSARRGGSYE. The whole CDR3 reads CASSARRGGSYEQYF.

This clone has only a few counts. The read comes to an end 3 residues before the CDR3 does, leaving the germline J gene to fill in the end. The rearrangement links TRBV7-2 to TRBJ1-4; D is possibly TRBD1 (5 bases). This CDR3 is 14 amino acids long. CDR1 SGHTA and CDR2 FQGNSA come from the germline V gene. Trimming cost V 5 bases and J 8 bases, with 15 bases left between them. The covered CDR3 bases are TGTGCCAGCAGCCCCAGGGAGTGGGCAGAAAAA. Protein product: CASSPREWAEK. The whole CDR3 protein reads CASSPREWAEKLFF.

To note about this clone: The read terminates 3 residues before the CDR3 end, so the remaining end is supplied by the germline J gene. The rearrangement uses TRBV19 and TRBJ2-5, with a possible D match to TRBD1 (6 bases). The V gene lost 8 bases and the J gene lost 5 bases, with 24 bases spanning the gap. The CDR3 totals 16 residues. Per the germline V gene, CDR1 is LNHDA and CDR2 is SQIVND (reference sequence). This CDR3 is CASRPRVRGVPETQYF. Incomplete CDR3 DNA: TGTGCCAGTCGGCCGCGTGTCAGGGGAGTACCCGAGACC. The entire variable domain, with the rest obtained from reference TRBV19 and TRBJ2-5, is as follows: DGGITQSPKYLFRKEGQNVTLSCEQNLNHDAMYWYRQDPGQGLRLIYYSQIVNDFQKGDIAEGYSVSREKKESFPLTVTSAQKNPTAFYLCASRPRVRGVPETQYFGPGTRLLVL.

About this clone: The read comes to an end 3 residues before the CDR3 does, leaving the germline J gene to fill in the end. The chain combines TRBV13 with TRBJ1-1, with 8 bases identical to TRBD1. Germline V gene data show CDR1 as PRHDT and CDR2 as FYEKMQ (reference sequence). With 3 bases clipped from V and 1 base from J, the junction kept 1 base outside the gene matches. This CDR3 has 14 residues. The sequenced part of the CDR3 DNA is TGTGCCAGCAGCTTTCAGGGGGCGAACACTGAA. Encoded protein: CASSFQGANTE. The whole CDR3 sequence reads CASSFQGANTEAFF.

The table lists this clone with a few counts. Sequencing ends 3 residues short of the CDR3 end; the germline J gene provides the rest. The rearrangement joins TRBV7-9 to TRBJ1-1; D unclear. This CDR3 is 14 amino acids long. The germline V gene has CDR1 SEHNR and CDR2 FQNEAQ (reference sequence). The chain's CDR3 is CASSLDLAGRGAFF. Incomplete CDR3 DNA: TGTGCCAGCAGCTTAGATTTGGCAGGTCGGGGA. Full variable domain (missing parts from reference TRBV7-9 and TRBJ1-1): DTGVSQNPRHKITKRGQNVTFRCDPISEHNRLYWYRQTLGQGPEFLTYFQNEAQLEKSRLLSDRFSAERPKGSFSTLEIQRTEQGDSAMYLCASSLDLAGRGAFFGQGTRLTVV.

Regarding this clone: The CDR3 extends 3 residues past the end of the read, so its final part is completed from the germline J gene. V and J are TRBV6-1 and TRBJ2-7; maybe TRBD2 (5 bases). Trimming shortened V by 4 bases and J by 4 bases, and 17 bases separated the two germline ends. The CDR3 extends over 15 amino acids. CDR1 and CDR2 (germline): MNHNS, SASEGT. CDR3 residues: CASSAERLQRYEQYF. Incomplete CDR3 DNA: TGTGCCAGCAGTGCCGAAAGATTACAGCGGTACGAG.

A remark on this clone: The read terminates 3 residues before the CDR3 end, so the remaining end is supplied by the germline J gene. The gene calls are TRBV6-1 and TRBJ2-3, with TRBD2 identical over 13 bases. Germline CDR1 reads MNHNS; CDR2 reads SASEGT. Germline trimming cut 2 bases from V and 4 bases from J; bases unmatched to any gene: 3. This CDR3 has 16 amino acids. Incomplete CDR3 DNA: TGTGCCAGCAGTGAACGACTAGCGGGGGGCGCAGATACG. It is translated as CASSERLAGGADT. The full CDR3 is CASSERLAGGADTQYF.

To note about this clone: The sequence runs out 3 residues before the end of the CDR3; the remainder is reconstructed from the germline J gene. The chain employs TRBV2 and TRBJ2-1, with unresolved D. Trimming took 6 bases from V and 8 from J, leaving 11 bases between them. The CDR3 has 12 residues. CDR1 and CDR2 (germline): SNHLY, FYNNEI. CDR3 sequence reads: CASRLSMDEQFF. Partial CDR3 DNA: TGTGCCAGCAGATTAAGCATGGATGAG.

This clone was detected a few times. The CDR3 DNA, read in part, is TGTGCCAGCAGTCGCCGGGGAACTAATGAAAAA. This codes for CASSRRGTNEK. The entire CDR3 protein is CASSRRGTNEKLFF. The chain has TRBV7-9 and TRBJ1-4; D unclear. Read coverage stops 3 residues before the CDR3 terminus; the germline J gene supplies the remainder. The germline V gene encodes CDR1 SEHNR and CDR2 FQNEAQ (reference sequence). This CDR3 spans 14 amino acids. With 6 bases removed from V and 1 base from J, the gap between germline ends came to 9 bases.

This clone has more than one count but fewer than ten. The read is 3 residues too short to cover the CDR3 end, so that end is filled in from the germline J gene. The chain links TRBV18 to TRBJ2-3, with unresolved D. V gave up 0 bases and J gave up 3 bases, with 13 bases separating them. CDR3 length equals 16 residues. Germline assignment: CDR1 KGHSH and CDR2 LQKENI. The CDR3 loop is CASSPPNNEGTDTQYF. Partial CDR3 DNA: TGTGCCAGCTCACCACCGAACAATGAAGGTACAGATACG.

This clone was counted at least ten times. The read terminates 3 residues before the CDR3 end, so the remaining end is supplied by the germline J gene. The chain joins TRBV20-1 to TRBJ2-1; 10 positions agree with TRBD1. Germline trimming cut 3 bases from V and 8 bases from J; bases unmatched to any gene: 7. The CDR3 is made up of 14 amino acids. Germline V gene lookup returns CDR1 DFQATT and CDR2 SNEGSKA (reference sequence). The CDR3 DNA, read in part, is TGCAGTGCTAGGAGACAGGGGGCTGGATATGAG. Its translation is CSARRQGAGYE. The whole CDR3 reads CSARRQGAGYEQFF.

The sample holds a few counts of this clone. The sequenced CDR3 bases are TGTGCCAGCAGCCAAAGGGACAGCTATGGC. It codes for CASSQRDSYG. The CDR3 as a whole reads CASSQRDSYGYTF. This chain uses TRBV16 with TRBJ1-2; 7 nucleotides agree with TRBD1. The read comes to an end 3 residues before the CDR3 does, leaving the germline J gene to fill in the end. The junction had 1 base not matched to a gene; V was cut back by 2 bases and J by 4 bases. CDR3 length: 13 amino acids. Germline V gene lookup returns CDR1 KGHSY and CDR2 FQNENV.

This clone was picked up many times. The CDR3 is cut off 3 residues early in the read; its end comes from the germline J gene. The rearrangement joins TRBV19 to TRBJ2-7; 12 bases are shared with TRBD1. Germline CDR1 reads LNHDA; CDR2 reads SQIVND (reference sequence). Trimming at V came to 2 bases and at J to 2 bases, leaving 4 bases not matched to a gene. The CDR3 covers 16 residues. Partial CDR3 DNA: TGTGCCAGTAGTATAAGAGGGACAGGGGGCCCCTACGAG. It translates to CASSIRGTGGPYE. The whole CDR3 protein is CASSIRGTGGPYEQYF.

About this clone itself: The read ends 3 residues shy of where the CDR3 ends; the end is completed using the germline J gene. The J gene is TRBJ1-3, the V gene TRBV19; no clear D gene. The CDR3 sequence is 12 residues long. V was shortened by 9 bases and J by 0 bases, with 6 bases between the two germline ends. Germline-derived CDR1 and CDR2 are LNHDA and SQIVND (reference sequence). CDR3 bases read: TGTGCCAGCTCAGGCTCTGGAAACACC. This sequence encodes CASSGSGNT. Given in full, the CDR3 is CASSGSGNTIYF.

This clone was counted only a few times. Coverage ceases 3 residues before the CDR3 finishes, and the germline J gene fills in the end. The chain uses TRBV7-8 and TRBJ2-5; 9 bases are shared with TRBD2. CDR1 and CDR2 from the germline V gene are SGHVS and FQNEAQ. The V and J ends lost 0 bases and 5 bases, in that order; junction bases with no gene match: 7. The CDR3 has 16 amino acids. The CDR3 loop is CASSLARGGGYETQYF. The CDR3 bases that were read are TGTGCCAGCAGCTTAGCCCGCGGGGGGGGATATGAGACC.